This passage covers 3 T cell receptor beta chains from one sample sequenced in a study of T cells after yellow fever vaccination. Each CDR3 protein gets one entry after TCRdb re-called the 5' RACE reads with MiXCR. The repertoire holds 95,000 to 150,000 distinct CDR3 sequences, over 8% seen once, with approximately 39% in the top ten. Material: CD8+ T cells sorted from PBMCs, obtained on the day of the yellow fever booster vaccination. These TCRs come from a man aged 18-30 years who received the YFV17D yellow fever vaccine.

This chain joins TRBV6-2 or TRBV6-3 and TRBJ1-2; weak D call: TRBD1 (5 bases). Germline V gene sequence: CDR1 MNHEY, CDR2 SVGEGT. Trimming cost V 6 bases and J 7 bases, with 12 bases left between them. There are 12 residues in the CDR3. CDR3 sequence reads: CASSDLGTGYTF. In DNA, the CDR3 is TGTGCCAGCAGCGACCTGGGGACTGGCTACACCTTC.

This clonotype was counted many times. The chain uses TRBV14 and TRBJ2-7; the match to TRBD2 covers 9 bases. The V segment lost 2 bases and the J segment 6 bases; nucleotides outside the gene matches: 11. Germline V lookup: CDR1 SGHDN, CDR2 FVKESK. CDR3 length: 16 amino acids. DNA of the CDR3: TGTGCCAGCAGCCAAATTAGCGGGGGCCCGACGGGCGAGCAGTACTTC. Residues: CASSQISGGPTGEQYF.

This clonotype was seen a handful of times. The rearrangement uses TRBV11-3 and TRBJ2-7, with no clear D. V lost 9 bases and J 6 bases, leaving 15 bases between the germline ends. Germline V CDR1 and CDR2: SGHNT, YENEEA. This CDR3 is 12 amino acids long. CDR3 region: CASSSQRGEQYV. The CDR3 bases are TGTGCCAGTTCTTCCCAGCGCGGCGAGCAGTACGTC.